One and the same sample provided the 12 T cell receptor beta chains below, sequenced in a study of T cell responses to AZD1222 COVID-19 vaccine. Clones were sequenced by immunoSEQ multiplex PCR, and TCRdb holds only the in-frame ones, with some missing. Among some 130,000 clones listed, roughly 88% were seen once. Source: peripheral blood, taken 28 days after the second AZD1222 dose. The receptors come from an adult who received the AZD1222 COVID-19 vaccine.

This clone was seen once. The chain has TRBV24-1 and TRBJ2-7; TRBD1 is a possible D gene (5 bases). The CDR3 is 15 amino acids. With 5 bases removed from V and 0 bases from J, the gap between germline ends came to 13 bases. Germline CDR1 is KGHDR and CDR2 is SFDVKD. Here the CDR3 reads CATSVSPGISYEQYF. CDR3 coding DNA: TGTGCCACCAGTGTTTCGCCAGGGATCTCCTACGAGCAGTACTTC.

The chain combines TRBV12-3 or TRBV12-4 with TRBJ1-4, with D hard to call. Trimming pared 6 bases from V and 10 bases from J, leaving 9 bases between. This CDR3 contains 11 residues. The CDR3 spells CASSFMGKLFF. The CDR3 DNA sequence: TGTGCCAGCAGCTTCATGGGAAAACTGTTTTTT.

The gene calls are TRBV20-1 and TRBJ2-2, with 8 nucleotides matching TRBD2. The CDR3 is made up of 17 amino acids. CDR1 is DFQATT, CDR2 SNEGSKA, per germline (reference sequence). Trimming cost V 3 bases and J 2 bases; bases outside gene matches: 11. CDR3 DNA: TGCAGTGCTAGTCTATATTCGGGGGGGTATAACACCGGGGAGCTGTTTTTT. Translated: CSASLYSGGYNTGELFF.

V gene TRBV2 combines with J gene TRBJ1-5; D is unresolved. CDR1 and CDR2 (germline): SNHLY, FYNNEI. Trimming removed 1 base at V and 6 bases at J, with 10 bases between. CDR3 size: 14 residues. The CDR3 loop reads CASSEESGGQPQHF. The CDR3 DNA follows: TGTGCCAGCAGTGAAGAATCAGGTGGTCAGCCCCAGCATTTT.

This chain links TRBV19 with TRBJ1-4; no clear D gene. Germline-derived CDR1 and CDR2 are LNHDA and SQIVND (reference sequence). V lost 7 bases and J lost 3, with 15 bases in between. The CDR3 loop spans 15 amino acids. The CDR3 is CASTLREVSNEKLFF. DNA for the CDR3: TGTGCCAGTACCCTAAGGGAAGTATCTAATGAAAAACTGTTTTTT.

V is TRBV2 and J is TRBJ1-3; possible D gene TRBD1, 5 bases. CDR1 is SNHLY and CDR2 is FYNNEI in the germline V gene. Trimming took 4 bases from V and 3 from J, leaving 7 bases between them. This CDR3 contains 13 residues. For the CDR3, the DNA is TGTGCCAGCAGTGGGGACCGTGGAAACACCATATATTTT. Protein: CASSGDRGNTIYF.

This CDR3 reads CASSLWLDDYEQYF. The CDR3 region has the DNA TGCGCCAGCAGCTTGTGGCTAGACGACTACGAGCAGTACTTC. This sequence joins TRBV5-1 and TRBJ2-7; D is ambiguous. This CDR3 comprises 14 residues. V was shortened by 1 base and J by 3 bases, with 11 bases between the two germline ends. The germline CDR1 and CDR2 sequences are SGHRS and YFSETQ. The complete variable domain, with remaining parts taken from reference TRBV5-1 and TRBJ2-7, reads KAGVTQTPRYLIKTRGQQVTLSCSPISGHRSVSWYQQTPGQGLQFLFEYFSETQRNKGNFPGRFSGRQFSNSRSEMNVSTLELGDSALYLCASSLWLDDYEQYFGPGTRLTVT.

This sequence joins TRBV4-1 and TRBJ2-2, with 10 bases fitting TRBD2. The germline CDR1 and CDR2 sequences are MGHRA and YSYEKL. V shed 0 bases, J shed 1 base, and the junction held 5 bases outside the gene matches. The length of the CDR3 is 18 residues. The chain's CDR3 is CASSQDRGTSENTGELFF. The CDR3 nucleotides read TGCGCCAGCAGCCAAGATCGAGGGACTAGCGAGAACACCGGGGAGCTGTTTTTT.

In its sample, this clone was seen once. V usage is TRBV4-1 and J usage is TRBJ2-7, with 10 bases that match TRBD2. V was clipped by 1 base and J by 1 base; unmatched bases: 4. Germline lookup yields CDR1 MGHRA and CDR2 YSYEKL. This CDR3 contains 16 residues. The CDR3 DNA is TGCGCCAGCAGCCAAGGAGGACTAGCGGTTTCCTACGAGCAGTACTTC. Amino acid sequence: CASSQGGLAVSYEQYF.

The J gene is TRBJ2-1, the V gene TRBV3-1 (or the pseudogene TRBV3-2); either TRBD1 or TRBD2 may supply D (5 bases each). In germline, CDR1 is LGHDT, CDR2 YNNKEL (reference sequence). The CDR3 contains 16 residues. The V end lost 3 bases, the J end lost 8 bases, and 20 bases lay between the germline ends. CDR3 protein: CASSHQKKWGKYEQFF. CDR3 in DNA: TGTGCCAGCAGCCACCAAAAAAAATGGGGGAAGTATGAGCAGTTCTTC.

This chain uses TRBV5-1 with TRBJ2-7; the match to TRBD1 covers 12 bases. The CDR3 is made up of 16 amino acids. Germline V gives CDR1 SGHRS, CDR2 YFSETQ. Trimming took 0 bases from V and 7 from J; bases not matched to a gene: 8. The CDR3 region is CASSLGDRGPVEEQYF. The CDR3 nucleotides read TGCGCCAGCAGCTTGGGGGACAGGGGGCCGGTGGAGGAGCAGTACTTC.

The rearrangement uses TRBV19 and TRBJ2-2; TRBD2 matches at 10 bases. CDR1 and CDR2 (germline): LNHDA, SQIVND (reference sequence). CDR3 size: 16 residues. Trimming at V came to 5 bases and at J to 1 base, leaving 4 bases not matched to a gene. CDR3 loop: CASSLTSGWNTGELFF. In DNA form, the CDR3 reads TGTGCCAGTAGTTTGACTAGCGGGTGGAACACCGGGGAGCTGTTTTTT.